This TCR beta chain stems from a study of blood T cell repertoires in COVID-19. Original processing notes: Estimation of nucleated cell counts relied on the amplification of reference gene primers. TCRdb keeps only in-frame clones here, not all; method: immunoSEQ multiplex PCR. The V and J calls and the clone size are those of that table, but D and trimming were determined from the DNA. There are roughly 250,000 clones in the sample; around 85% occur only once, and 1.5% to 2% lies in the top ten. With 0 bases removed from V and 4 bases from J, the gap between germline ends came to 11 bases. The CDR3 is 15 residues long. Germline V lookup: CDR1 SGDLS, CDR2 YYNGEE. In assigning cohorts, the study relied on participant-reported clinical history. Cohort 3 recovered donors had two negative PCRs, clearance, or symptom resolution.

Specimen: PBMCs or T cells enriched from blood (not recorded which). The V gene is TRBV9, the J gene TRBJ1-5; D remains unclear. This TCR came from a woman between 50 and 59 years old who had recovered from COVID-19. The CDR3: CASSVDGQPNQPQHF. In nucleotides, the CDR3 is TGTGCCAGCAGCGTAGATGGGCAGCCTAATCAGCCCCAGCATTTT.